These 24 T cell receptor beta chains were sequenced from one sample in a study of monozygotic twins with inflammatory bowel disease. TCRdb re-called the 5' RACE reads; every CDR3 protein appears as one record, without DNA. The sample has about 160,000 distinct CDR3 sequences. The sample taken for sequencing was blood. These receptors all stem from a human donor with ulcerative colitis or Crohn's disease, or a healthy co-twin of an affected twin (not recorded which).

The CDR3 here is CASRSPGTGYTEAFF. The chain links TRBV28 to TRBJ1-1; checking the TCRdb D call of TRBD1 is not possible without DNA. Germline V lookup: CDR1 MDHEN, CDR2 SYDVKM. This CDR3 comprises 15 residues.

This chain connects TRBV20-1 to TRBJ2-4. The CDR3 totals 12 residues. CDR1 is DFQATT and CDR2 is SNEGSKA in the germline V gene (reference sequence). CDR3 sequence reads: CSAAQEMDIQYF.

This CDR3 is CASSHQRVDSYNEQFF. The chain combines TRBV5-1 with TRBJ2-1; TCRdb reports TRBD2, a call that lacks DNA to check it against. Germline V lookup: CDR1 SGHRS, CDR2 YFSETQ. CDR3 length: 16 residues.

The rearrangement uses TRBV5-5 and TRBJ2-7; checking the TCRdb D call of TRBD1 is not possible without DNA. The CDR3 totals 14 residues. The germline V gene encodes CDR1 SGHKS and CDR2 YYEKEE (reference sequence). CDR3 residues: CASIPTYTSYEQYF. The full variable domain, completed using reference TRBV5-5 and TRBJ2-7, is DAGVTQSPTHLIKTRGQQVTLRCSPISGHKSVSWYQQVLGQGPQFIFQYYEKEERGRGNFPDRFSARQFPNYSSELNVNALLLGDSALYLCASIPTYTSYEQYFGPGTRLTVT.

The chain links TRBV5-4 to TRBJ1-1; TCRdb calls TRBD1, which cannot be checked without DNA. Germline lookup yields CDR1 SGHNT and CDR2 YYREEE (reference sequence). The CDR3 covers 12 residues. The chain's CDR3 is CASSLGGDEAFF.

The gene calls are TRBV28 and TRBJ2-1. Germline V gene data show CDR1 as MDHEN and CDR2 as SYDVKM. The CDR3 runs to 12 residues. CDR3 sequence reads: CASSFLGNEQFF.

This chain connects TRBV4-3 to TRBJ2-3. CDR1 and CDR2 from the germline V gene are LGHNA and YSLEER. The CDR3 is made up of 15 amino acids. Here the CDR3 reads CASSQDTLATDTQYF.

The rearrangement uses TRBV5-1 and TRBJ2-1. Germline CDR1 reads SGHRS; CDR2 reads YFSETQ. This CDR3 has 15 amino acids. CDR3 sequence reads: CASSLTGIGDNEQFF. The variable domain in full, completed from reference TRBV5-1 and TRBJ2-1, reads KAGVTQTPRYLIKTRGQQVTLSCSPISGHRSVSWYQQTPGQGLQFLFEYFSETQRNKGNFPGRFSGRQFSNSRSEMNVSTLELGDSALYLCASSLTGIGDNEQFFGPGTRLTVL.

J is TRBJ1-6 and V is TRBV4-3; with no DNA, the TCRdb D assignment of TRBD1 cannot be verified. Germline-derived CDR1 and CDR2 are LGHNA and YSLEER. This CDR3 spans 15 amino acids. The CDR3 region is CASSQVRTENSPLHF.

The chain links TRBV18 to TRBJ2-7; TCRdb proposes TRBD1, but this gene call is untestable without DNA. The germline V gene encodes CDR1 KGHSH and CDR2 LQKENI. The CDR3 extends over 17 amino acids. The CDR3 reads CASSPLTRTGGEYEQYF.

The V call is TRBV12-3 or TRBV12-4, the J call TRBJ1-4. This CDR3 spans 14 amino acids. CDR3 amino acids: CASSLSGTSEKLFF.

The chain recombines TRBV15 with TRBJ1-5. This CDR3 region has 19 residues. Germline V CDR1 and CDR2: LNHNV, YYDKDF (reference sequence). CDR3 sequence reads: CATSRDRVGGASGNQPQHF. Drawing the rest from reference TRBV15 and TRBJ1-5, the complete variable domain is DAMVIQNPRYQVTQFGKPVTLSCSQTLNHNVMYWYQQKSSQAPKLLFHYYDKDFNNEADTPDNFQSRRPNTSFCFLDIRSPGLGDTAMYLCATSRDRVGGASGNQPQHFGDGTRLSIL.

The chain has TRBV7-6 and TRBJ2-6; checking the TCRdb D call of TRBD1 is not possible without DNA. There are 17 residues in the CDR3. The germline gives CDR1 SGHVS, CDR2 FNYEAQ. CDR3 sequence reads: CASSLGAWGSGANVLTF.

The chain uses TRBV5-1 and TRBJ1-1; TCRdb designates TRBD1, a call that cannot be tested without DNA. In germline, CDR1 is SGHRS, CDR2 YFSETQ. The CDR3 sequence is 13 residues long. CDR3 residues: CASSARVNTEAFF.

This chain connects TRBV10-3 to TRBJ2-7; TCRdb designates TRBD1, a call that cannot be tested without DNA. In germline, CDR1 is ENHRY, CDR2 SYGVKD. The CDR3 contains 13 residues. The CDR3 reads CAISGRAGDEQYF.

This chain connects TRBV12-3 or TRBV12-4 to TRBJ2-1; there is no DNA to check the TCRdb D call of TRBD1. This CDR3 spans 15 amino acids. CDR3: CASSPPGRGRNEQFF.

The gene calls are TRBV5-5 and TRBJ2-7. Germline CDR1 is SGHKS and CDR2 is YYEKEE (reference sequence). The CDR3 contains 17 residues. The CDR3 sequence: CASSSGLSPHQSYEQYF.

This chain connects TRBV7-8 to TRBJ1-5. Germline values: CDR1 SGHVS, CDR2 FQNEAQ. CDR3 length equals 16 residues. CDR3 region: CASSLAGPYSNQPQHF.

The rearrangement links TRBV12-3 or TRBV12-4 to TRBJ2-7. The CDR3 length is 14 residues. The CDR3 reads CASTRGGSSYEQYF.

The CDR3 region is CASIPGGPNYSNQPQHF. The chain recombines TRBV19 with TRBJ1-5; checking the TCRdb D call of TRBD1 is not possible without DNA. CDR1 and CDR2 from the germline V gene are LNHDA and SQIVND (reference sequence). The CDR3 spans 17 residues.

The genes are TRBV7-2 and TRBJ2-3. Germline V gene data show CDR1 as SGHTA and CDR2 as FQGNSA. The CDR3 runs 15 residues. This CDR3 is CASSTKGSKGDTQYF.

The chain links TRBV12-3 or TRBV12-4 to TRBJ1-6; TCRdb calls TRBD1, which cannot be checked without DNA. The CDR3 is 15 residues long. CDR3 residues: CASSPSRGFNSPLHF.

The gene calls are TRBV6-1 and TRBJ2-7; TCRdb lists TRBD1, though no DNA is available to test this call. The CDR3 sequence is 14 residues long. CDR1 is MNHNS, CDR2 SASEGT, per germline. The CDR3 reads CASNKAGEGYEQYF.

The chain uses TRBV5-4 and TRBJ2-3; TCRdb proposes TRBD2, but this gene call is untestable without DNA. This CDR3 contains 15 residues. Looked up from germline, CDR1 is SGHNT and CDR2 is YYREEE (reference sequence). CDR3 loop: CASSGGTSGGDTQYF.